These 6 T cell receptor beta chains originate from one sample sequenced in a study of T cell repertoires in cytomegalovirus infection. TCRdb re-called the reads through MiXCR, storing one row per CDR3 protein. The repertoire holds 200,000 or so distinct CDR3 sequences, with over 25% as singletons. Source material: PBMCs. These TCRs come from a human donor in good health (CMV status not recorded). Some clones in this sample may be carry-over from other donors' samples.

This clonotype was seen many times. The chain joins TRBV6-2 or TRBV6-3 to TRBJ1-2; 9 nucleotides match TRBD1. The CDR3 is 15 amino acids. The J segment lost 3 bases and the V segment lost 6 bases, leaving 8 bases of the junction unmatched. Germline V lookup: CDR1 MNHEY, CDR2 SVGEGT. CDR3 in DNA: TGTGCCAGCAGCAGACAGGGGGTCCAATACTATGGCTACACCTTC. Residues: CASSRQGVQYYGYTF.

This clonotype was seen repeatedly, ten times or more. The J gene is TRBJ2-6, the V gene TRBV7-2; TRBD1 might be the D (6 bases). Trimming took 5 bases from V and 3 from J, leaving 11 bases between them. Germline CDR1 and CDR2: SGHTA and FQGNSA. The CDR3 extends over 15 amino acids. The CDR3 nucleotides read TGTGCCAGCAGCCCACAGGGCGATGGGGCCAACGTCCTGACTTTC. This codes for CASSPQGDGANVLTF.

This rearrangement joins TRBV19 to TRBJ2-1; 14 nucleotides agree with TRBD2. Germline CDR1 is LNHDA and CDR2 is SQIVND (reference sequence). The junction had 10 bases not matched to a gene; V was cut back by 4 bases and J by 8 bases. This CDR3 comprises 17 residues. Written as DNA, the CDR3 is TGTGCCAGTAGTACCTTAGCCCGACTAGCGGGGGGGCATGAGCAGTTCTTC. Amino acid sequence: CASSTLARLAGGHEQFF.

This chain joins TRBV6-5 and TRBJ2-5; no definite D call. Between the trimmed V and J ends, which lost 0 bases and 2 bases, there was a span of 7 bases. The CDR3 spans 14 residues. Germline V CDR1 and CDR2: MNHEY, SVGAGI. CDR3 region: CASSYSIGQETQYF. CDR3 DNA: TGTGCCAGCAGTTACTCGATCGGACAAGAGACCCAGTACTTC.

This chain joins TRBV11-2 and TRBJ2-1, with D tentatively TRBD1 (5 bases). The germline V and J ends were trimmed by 6 bases and 10 bases, with 10 bases remaining between them. CDR3 length: 11 residues. The germline V gene has CDR1 SGHAT and CDR2 FQNNGV. The CDR3 here is CASSYRLEQFF. CDR3 nucleotide sequence: TGTGCCAGCAGTTACAGGTTGGAGCAGTTCTTC. The complete variable domain, with remaining parts taken from reference TRBV11-2 and TRBJ2-1, reads EAGVAQSPRYKIIEKRQSVAFWCNPISGHATLYWYQQILGQGPKLLIQFQNNGVVDDSQLPKDRFSAERLKGVDSTLKIQPAKLEDSAVYLCASSYRLEQFFGPGTRLTVL.

CDR3 region: CASSPGLKETQYF. As DNA, the CDR3 is TGTGCCAGCAGTCCGGGACTAAAAGAGACCCAGTACTTC. The chain uses TRBV6-6 and TRBJ2-5; 7 bases map to TRBD2. The CDR3 totals 13 residues. Germline CDR1 reads MNHNY; CDR2 reads SVGAGI (reference sequence). The ends lost 5 bases at V and 3 bases at J; junction bases unmatched: 3.